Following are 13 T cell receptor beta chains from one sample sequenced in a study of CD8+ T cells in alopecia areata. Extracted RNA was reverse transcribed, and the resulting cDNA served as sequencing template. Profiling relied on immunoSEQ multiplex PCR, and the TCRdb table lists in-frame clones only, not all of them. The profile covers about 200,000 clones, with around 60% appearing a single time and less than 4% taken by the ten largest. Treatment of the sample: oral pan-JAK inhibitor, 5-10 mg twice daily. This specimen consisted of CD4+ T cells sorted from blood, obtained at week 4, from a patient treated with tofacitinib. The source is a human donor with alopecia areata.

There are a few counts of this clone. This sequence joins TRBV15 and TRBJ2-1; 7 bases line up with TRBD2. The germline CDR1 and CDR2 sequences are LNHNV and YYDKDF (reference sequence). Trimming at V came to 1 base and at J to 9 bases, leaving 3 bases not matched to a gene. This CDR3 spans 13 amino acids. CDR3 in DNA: TGTGCCACCAGCAGAGCTAGCGGCGGTGAGCAGTTCTTC. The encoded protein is CATSRASGGEQFF.

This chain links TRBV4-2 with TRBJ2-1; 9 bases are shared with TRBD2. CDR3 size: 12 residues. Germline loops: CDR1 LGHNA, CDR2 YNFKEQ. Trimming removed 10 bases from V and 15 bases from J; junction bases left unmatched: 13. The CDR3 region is CATSRGGGGRFF. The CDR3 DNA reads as TGTGCCACCTCCCGGGGCGGGGGGGGTCGGTTCTTC.

The CDR3 loop is CASRWGTGRSPLHF. The DNA of the CDR3 is TGTGCCAGCAGGTGGGGGACAGGGCGTTCACCCCTCCACTTT. The chain couples TRBV7-6 to TRBJ1-6; TRBD1 matches 9 bases. This CDR3 is built from 14 residues. CDR1 is SGHVS and CDR2 is FNYEAQ in the germline V gene. V shed 6 bases, J shed 9 bases, and the junction held 6 bases outside the gene matches.

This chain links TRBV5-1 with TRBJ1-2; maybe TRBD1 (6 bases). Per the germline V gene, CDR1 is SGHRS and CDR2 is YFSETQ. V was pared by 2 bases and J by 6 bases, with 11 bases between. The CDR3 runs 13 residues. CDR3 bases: TGCGCCAGCAGCTTAAGACAGGTGGATGGCTACACCTTC. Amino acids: CASSLRQVDGYTF.

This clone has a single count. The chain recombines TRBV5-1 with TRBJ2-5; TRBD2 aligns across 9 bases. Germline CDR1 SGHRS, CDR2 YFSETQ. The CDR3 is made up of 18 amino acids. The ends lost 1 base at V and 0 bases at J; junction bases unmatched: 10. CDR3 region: CASSLFGSGGPNQETQYF. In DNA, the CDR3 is TGCGCCAGCAGCTTGTTCGGTAGCGGGGGCCCTAACCAAGAGACCCAGTACTTC.

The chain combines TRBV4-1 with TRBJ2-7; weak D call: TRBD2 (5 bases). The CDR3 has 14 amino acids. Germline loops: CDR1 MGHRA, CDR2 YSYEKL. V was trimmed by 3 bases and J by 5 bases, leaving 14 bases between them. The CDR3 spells CASSQSASTDEQYF. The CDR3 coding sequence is TGCGCCAGCAGCCAGTCCGCTAGCACCGACGAGCAGTACTTC.

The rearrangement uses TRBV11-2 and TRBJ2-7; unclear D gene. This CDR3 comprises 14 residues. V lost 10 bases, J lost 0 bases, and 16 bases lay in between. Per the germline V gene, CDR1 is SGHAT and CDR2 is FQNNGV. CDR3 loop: CAIGRTADSYEQYF. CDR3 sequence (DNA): TGTGCCATTGGACGGACGGCAGACTCCTACGAGCAGTACTTC.

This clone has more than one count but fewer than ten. The CDR3 region has the DNA TGCAGCGCCGACATCGGGGCCAACGTCCTGACTTTC. As protein: CSADIGANVLTF. The rearrangement joins TRBV29-1 to TRBJ2-6; no clear D. The V gene's germline CDR1 is SQVTM and CDR2 ANQGSEA. CDR3 length equals 12 residues. V lost 7 bases and J 4 bases, leaving 8 bases between the germline ends.

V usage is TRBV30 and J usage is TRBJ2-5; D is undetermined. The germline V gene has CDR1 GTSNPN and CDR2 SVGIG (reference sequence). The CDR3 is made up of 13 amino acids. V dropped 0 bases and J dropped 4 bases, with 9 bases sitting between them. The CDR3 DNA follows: TGTGCCTGGAGTGTAATGACGGGAGAGACCCAGTACTTC. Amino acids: CAWSVMTGETQYF.

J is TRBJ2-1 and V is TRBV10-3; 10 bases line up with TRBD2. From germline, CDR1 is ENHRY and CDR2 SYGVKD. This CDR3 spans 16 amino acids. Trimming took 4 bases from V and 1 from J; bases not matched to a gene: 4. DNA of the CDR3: TGTGCCATCAGTGTATCTAGCGGGGGTTCCTACAATGAGCAGTTCTTC. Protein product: CAISVSSGGSYNEQFF.

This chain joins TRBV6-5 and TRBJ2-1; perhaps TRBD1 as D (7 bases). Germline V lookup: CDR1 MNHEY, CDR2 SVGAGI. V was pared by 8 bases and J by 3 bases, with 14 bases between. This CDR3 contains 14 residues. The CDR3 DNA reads TGTGCCAGCGCAAGACAGGGAGGCTACAATGAGCAGTTCTTC. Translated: CASARQGGYNEQFF.

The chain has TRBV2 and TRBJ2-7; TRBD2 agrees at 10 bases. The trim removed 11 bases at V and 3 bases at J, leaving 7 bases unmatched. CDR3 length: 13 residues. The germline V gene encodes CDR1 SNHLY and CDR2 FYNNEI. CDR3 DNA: TGTGCCGGGAAAGCGGGGGGGATCTACGAGCAGTACTTC. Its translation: CAGKAGGIYEQYF.

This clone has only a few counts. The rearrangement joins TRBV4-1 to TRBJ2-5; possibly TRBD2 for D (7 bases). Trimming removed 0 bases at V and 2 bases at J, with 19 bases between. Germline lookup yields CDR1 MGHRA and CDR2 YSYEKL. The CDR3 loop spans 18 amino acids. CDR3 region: CASSQDSGGDPGQETQYF. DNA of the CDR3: TGCGCCAGCAGCCAAGATTCGGGGGGCGACCCGGGGCAAGAGACCCAGTACTTC.